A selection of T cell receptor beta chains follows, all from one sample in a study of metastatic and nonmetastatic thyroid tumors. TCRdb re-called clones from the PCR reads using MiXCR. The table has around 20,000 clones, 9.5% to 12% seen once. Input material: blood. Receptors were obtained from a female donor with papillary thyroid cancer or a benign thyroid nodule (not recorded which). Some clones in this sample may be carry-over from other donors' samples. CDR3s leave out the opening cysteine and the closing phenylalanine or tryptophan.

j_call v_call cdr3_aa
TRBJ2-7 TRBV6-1 ASSEVGGTSPAYEQY
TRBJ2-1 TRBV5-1 ASSLGVDNEQF
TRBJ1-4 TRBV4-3 ASSQDGGTEKLF
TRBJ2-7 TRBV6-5 ASGGAYEQY
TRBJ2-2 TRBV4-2 ASSQMTGIVGELF
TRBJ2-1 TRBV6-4 ASSAEGEYNEQF
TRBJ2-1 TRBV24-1 ATSDFNSPTSGSVNEQF
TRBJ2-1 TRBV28 ASISPGQRKYNEQF
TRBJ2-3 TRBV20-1 SARVLPASTDTQY
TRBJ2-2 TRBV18 ASSLYRDRASSGELF
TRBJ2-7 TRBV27 ASSLSGLAGSYEQY
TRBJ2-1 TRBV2 ASSEDRTGSPYNEQF
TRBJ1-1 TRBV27 ASSSRVPNTEAF
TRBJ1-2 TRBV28 ASSSGTGGDYGYT
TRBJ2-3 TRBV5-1 ANRTGTAADTQY
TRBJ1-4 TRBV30 AWAPRLGSDEKLF
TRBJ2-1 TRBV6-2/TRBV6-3 ASRPRAAGGSGEQF
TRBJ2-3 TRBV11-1 ASSRRGQGRDTQY
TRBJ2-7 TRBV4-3 ASSQGRQGYEQY
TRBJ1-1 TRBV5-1 ASSFQTGRAAF
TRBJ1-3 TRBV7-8 ASSSGQHNTIY
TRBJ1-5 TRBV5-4 ASSSGPLDQPQH
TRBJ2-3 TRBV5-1 ASSLYGGAYTQY
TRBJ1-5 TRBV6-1 ASSLSGDRNQPQH
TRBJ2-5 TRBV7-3 ASSLTTGGQETQY
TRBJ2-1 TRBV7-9 ASSLSLQLNEQF
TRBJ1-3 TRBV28 ASSSLGPGNTIY
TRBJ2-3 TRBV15 ATSRPRGVGARDTQY
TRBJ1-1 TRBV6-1 ASHPTNTEAF
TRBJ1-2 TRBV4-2 ASSETGGAAGYT
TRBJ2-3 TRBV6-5 ASLYFEAKAGTDTQY
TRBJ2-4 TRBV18 ASSVGDKNIQY
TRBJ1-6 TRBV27 ASSFSVSSPLH
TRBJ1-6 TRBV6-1 ASSPHGNGNSPLH
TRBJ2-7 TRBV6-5 ASSYSAHRYEQY
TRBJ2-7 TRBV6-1 ASSDREGMSYEQY
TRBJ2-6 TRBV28 ASSSSGPGANFLT
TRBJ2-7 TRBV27 ASSLGREDEQY
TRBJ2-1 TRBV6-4 ASSDGTSMSNEQF
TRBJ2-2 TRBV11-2 ASSAGTSGAGELF
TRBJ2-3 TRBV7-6 ASSQPEGWNNLDTQY
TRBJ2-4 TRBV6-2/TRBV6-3 ASSYRPWGGKNIQY
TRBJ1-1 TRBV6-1 ASSEYYKNTEAF
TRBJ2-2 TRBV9 ASSQHGTGELF
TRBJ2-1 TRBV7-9 ASSQEGLAYNEQF
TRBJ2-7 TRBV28 ASSLFVGTATYEQY
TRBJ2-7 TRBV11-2 ASSLTGTGYEQY
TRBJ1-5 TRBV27 ASSPRTGGGNQPQH
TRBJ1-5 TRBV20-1 SAPFSGNQPQH
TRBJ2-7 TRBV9 ASSAGQTSYEQY
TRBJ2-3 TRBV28 AITGTDTQY
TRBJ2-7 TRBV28 ASSLELAGGPYEQY
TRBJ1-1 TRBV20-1 SAERGPVGKAF
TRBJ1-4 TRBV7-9 ASSFEGEKLF